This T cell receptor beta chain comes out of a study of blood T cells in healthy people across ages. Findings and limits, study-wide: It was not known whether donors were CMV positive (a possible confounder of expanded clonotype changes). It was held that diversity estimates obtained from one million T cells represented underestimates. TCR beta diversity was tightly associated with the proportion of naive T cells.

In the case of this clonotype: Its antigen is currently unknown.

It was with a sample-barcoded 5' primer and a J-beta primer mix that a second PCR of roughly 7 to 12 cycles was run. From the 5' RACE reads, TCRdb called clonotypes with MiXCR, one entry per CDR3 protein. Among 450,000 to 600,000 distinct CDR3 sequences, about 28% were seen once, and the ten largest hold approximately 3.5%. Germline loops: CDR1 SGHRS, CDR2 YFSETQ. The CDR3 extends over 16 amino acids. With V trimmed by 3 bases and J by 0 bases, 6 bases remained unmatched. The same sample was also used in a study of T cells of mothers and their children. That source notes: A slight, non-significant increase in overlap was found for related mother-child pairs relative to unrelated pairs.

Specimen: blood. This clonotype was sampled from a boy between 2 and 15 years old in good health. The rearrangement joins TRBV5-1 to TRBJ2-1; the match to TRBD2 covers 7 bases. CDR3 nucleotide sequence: TGCGCCAGCAGCTCCACAGCGGGGAGCTCCTACAATGAGCAGTTCTTC. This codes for CASSSTAGSSYNEQFF.